These 21 T cell receptor beta chains originate from one sample sequenced in a study of T cell changes during pregnancy in multiple sclerosis. Sequencing used immunoSEQ multiplex PCR; TCRdb keeps in-frame clones, though not all of them. The table lists tens of thousands of clones, 85% to 90% of them singletons, with less than 8.5% in the top ten. Here the sequenced sample was CD8+ T cells from peripheral blood mononuclear cells, taken before pregnancy. The receptors originated from a female donor with multiple sclerosis, enrolled in a pregnancy study.

This clone was observed a handful of times. The chain employs TRBV10-1 and TRBJ2-7; possibly TRBD2 for D (6 bases). V lost 3 bases, J lost 5 bases, and 8 bases lay in between. This CDR3 has 12 residues. Germline V gives CDR1 WNHNN, CDR2 SYGVQD (reference sequence). This chain's CDR3 is CASSEWGDEQYF. The CDR3, as DNA: TGCGCCAGCAGTGAATGGGGGGACGAGCAGTACTTC.

This clone was found once. The CDR3 here is CATQMPSEQYF. The CDR3 region has the DNA TGTGCCACTCAGATGCCTAGCGAGCAGTACTTC. The chain couples TRBV2 to TRBJ2-7, with D uncertain. Trimming left V 10 bases short and J 6 bases short, with 13 bases between. Germline assignment: CDR1 SNHLY and CDR2 FYNNEI. The CDR3 is 11 amino acids.

This clone was seen a single time. V is TRBV28 and J is TRBJ2-7, with 11 bases identical to TRBD2. This CDR3 has 16 residues. Trimming cost V 5 bases and J 2 bases; bases outside gene matches: 8. Germline CDR1 reads MDHEN; CDR2 reads SYDVKM. CDR3 in amino acids: CASSPFSGGVTYEQYF. CDR3 coding DNA: TGTGCCAGCAGTCCCTTTAGCGGGGGGGTAACCTACGAGCAGTACTTC.

V is TRBV11-2 and J is TRBJ1-4; D unresolved. CDR1 and CDR2 from the germline V gene are SGHAT and FQNNGV. The V end was cut by 0 bases, the J end by 0 bases, with 17 bases between. This CDR3 has 19 residues. This CDR3 reads CASSLDRLERGATNEKLFF. In DNA, the CDR3 is TGTGCCAGCAGCTTAGATCGGCTGGAGAGAGGTGCAACTAATGAAAAACTGTTTTTT.

This chain connects TRBV11-2 to TRBJ1-2; D gene unclear. V was shortened by 1 base and J by 5 bases, with 8 bases between the two germline ends. The CDR3 sequence is 13 residues long. Germline CDR1 and CDR2: SGHAT and FQNNGV. For the CDR3, the DNA is TGTGCCAGCAGCTTAGGACATCGATATGGCTACACCTTC. This sequence encodes CASSLGHRYGYTF. The full variable domain, rest sourced from reference TRBV11-2 and TRBJ1-2, is EAGVAQSPRYKIIEKRQSVAFWCNPISGHATLYWYQQILGQGPKLLIQFQNNGVVDDSQLPKDRFSAERLKGVDSTLKIQPAKLEDSAVYLCASSLGHRYGYTFGSGTRLTVV.

This sequence joins TRBV28 and TRBJ2-3, with TRBD2 identical over 9 bases. Trimming removed 2 bases from V and 6 bases from J; junction bases left unmatched: 6. Germline CDR1 and CDR2: MDHEN and SYDVKM. The CDR3 is made up of 15 amino acids. For the CDR3, the DNA is TGTGCCAGCAGTTTACTACTAGCGGGTCACGATACGCAGTATTTT. Translated, it gives CASSLLLAGHDTQYF.

The gene calls are TRBV10-2 and TRBJ1-2, with unresolved D. Germline CDR1 reads WSHSY; CDR2 reads SAAADI. The CDR3 has 15 amino acids. Between the trimmed V and J ends, which lost 2 bases and 4 bases, there was a span of 14 bases. The CDR3 DNA is TGCGCCAGCAGTGAGAGTTGGAGATCCGTCTATGGCTACACCTTC. Translated: CASSESWRSVYGYTF.

The rearrangement joins TRBV27 to TRBJ1-2, with D uncertain. CDR3 size: 14 residues. Trimming took off 3 bases at V and 9 bases at J, with 17 bases between the two ends. Germline CDR1 and CDR2: MNHEY and SMNVEV (reference sequence). This chain's CDR3 is CASSFKSSPARYTF. Written as DNA, the CDR3 is TGTGCCAGCAGTTTTAAAAGTTCCCCCGCGCGCTACACCTTC.

CDR3 bases: TGTGCCAGCAGCTCCCAACAGGGGCACTATGGCTACACCTTC. Its translation: CASSSQQGHYGYTF. This rearrangement joins TRBV7-9 to TRBJ1-2; 7 bases are a match to TRBD1. The germline V gene encodes CDR1 SEHNR and CDR2 FQNEAQ (reference sequence). The length of the CDR3 is 14 residues. Trimming at V came to 4 bases and at J to 3 bases, leaving 5 bases not matched to a gene.

The rearrangement joins TRBV2 to TRBJ2-7; 9 bases fit TRBD1. CDR1 and CDR2 from the germline V gene are SNHLY and FYNNEI. Germline trimming cut 0 bases from V and 4 bases from J; bases unmatched to any gene: 4. This CDR3 contains 15 residues. The CDR3 bases are TGTGCCAGCAGTGAAGCCCCCGGGACAGGGTACGAGCAGTACTTC. It yields the protein CASSEAPGTGYEQYF.

The V gene is TRBV4-1, the J gene TRBJ2-1, with 7 bases matching TRBD1. The CDR3 has 15 amino acids. Losses at the gene ends were 1 base for V and 4 bases for J; bases not matched to a gene: 4. From germline, CDR1 is MGHRA and CDR2 YSYEKL. The CDR3 sequence: CASSQGTGVYNEQFF. Written as DNA, the CDR3 is TGCGCCAGCAGCCAAGGTACAGGGGTTTACAATGAGCAGTTCTTC.

The table lists this clone with a few counts. The chain has TRBV10-1 and TRBJ2-7; no definite D call. The germline V gene encodes CDR1 WNHNN and CDR2 SYGVQD (reference sequence). Trimming removed 3 bases at V and 2 bases at J, with 11 bases between. This CDR3 region has 14 residues. This chain's CDR3 is CASSDVQSPYEQYF. The CDR3 DNA follows: TGCGCCAGCAGTGATGTACAGTCTCCCTACGAGCAGTACTTC.

The J gene is TRBJ2-1, the V gene TRBV7-9, with 7 bases identical to TRBD2. The V segment lost 4 bases and the J segment 1 base; nucleotides outside the gene matches: 7. The CDR3 has 16 residues. Per germline, CDR1 SEHNR and CDR2 FQNEAQ (reference sequence). CDR3 loop: CASSYLWRGSYNEQFF. For the CDR3, the DNA is TGTGCCAGCAGCTACCTTTGGCGGGGGTCCTACAATGAGCAGTTCTTC.

This chain uses TRBV6-4 with TRBJ2-3; TRBD2 agrees at 12 bases. V was clipped by 4 bases and J by 5 bases; unmatched bases: 7. This CDR3 is 16 amino acids long. Germline V gene lookup returns CDR1 MRHNA and CDR2 SNTAGT. CDR3 in amino acids: CASSVSTSGGQDTQYF. In DNA, the CDR3 is TGTGCCAGCAGTGTCTCGACTAGCGGGGGTCAAGATACGCAGTATTTT.

This rearrangement joins TRBV5-8 to TRBJ2-1; TRBD2 aligns across 15 bases. This CDR3 is 15 amino acids long. V shed 3 bases and J 9 bases; nucleotides not matched to a gene: 4. CDR1 SGHTS and CDR2 YDEGEE come from the germline V gene. The CDR3 is CASSSGLAGGGEQFF. The CDR3 DNA sequence: TGTGCCAGCAGCTCGGGACTAGCGGGGGGAGGTGAGCAGTTCTTC.

The V and J genes are TRBV7-9 and TRBJ1-1; TRBD1 might be the D (6 bases). Germline CDR1 is SEHNR and CDR2 is FQNEAQ (reference sequence). CDR3 length: 16 amino acids. V lost 4 bases and J lost 2, with 17 bases in between. The CDR3 bases are TGTGCCAGCAGCTCCCCCGGGACACGAATAAACACTGAAGCTTTCTTT. It codes for CASSSPGTRINTEAFF. Based on the CDR3 plus reference TRBV7-9 and TRBJ1-1, the full variable domain is DTGVSQNPRHKITKRGQNVTFRCDPISEHNRLYWYRQTLGQGPEFLTYFQNEAQLEKSRLLSDRFSAERPKGSFSTLEIQRTEQGDSAMYLCASSSPGTRINTEAFFGQGTRLTVV.

This rearrangement joins TRBV27 to TRBJ1-5, with D uncertain. This CDR3 spans 15 amino acids. In germline, CDR1 is MNHEY, CDR2 SMNVEV (reference sequence). The germline V and J ends were trimmed by 4 bases and 6 bases, with 16 bases remaining between them. CDR3 sequence: CASSSSGQEGQPQHF. CDR3 DNA sequence: TGTGCCAGCAGTTCGTCCGGGCAGGAGGGTCAGCCCCAGCATTTT.

The J gene is TRBJ2-3, the V gene TRBV28, with D maybe TRBD1 (6 bases). The germline V and J ends were trimmed by 2 bases and 6 bases, with 18 bases remaining between them. The germline V gene encodes CDR1 MDHEN and CDR2 SYDVKM. The CDR3 is made up of 16 amino acids. The CDR3 nucleotides read TGTGCCAGCAGTTTACCTCTGGGGGCCTGGGACGATACGCAGTATTTT. Translated, it gives CASSLPLGAWDDTQYF. Based on the CDR3 plus reference TRBV28 and TRBJ2-3, the full variable domain is DVKVTQSSRYLVKRTGEKVFLECVQDMDHENMFWYRQDPGLGLRLIYFSYDVKMKEKGDIPEGYSVSREKKERFSLILESASTNQTSMYLCASSLPLGAWDDTQYFGPGTRLTVL.

The chain uses TRBV13 and TRBJ1-1; D not resolved. Trimming left V 0 bases short and J 4 bases short, with 15 bases between. The CDR3 extends over 16 amino acids. From germline, CDR1 is PRHDT and CDR2 FYEKMQ (reference sequence). CDR3 nucleotide sequence: TGTGCCAGCAGCTTAGGTGGCACGGGATCCCCCACTGAAGCTTTCTTT. Translated, it gives CASSLGGTGSPTEAFF.

The rearrangement links TRBV19 to TRBJ2-2; tentative D call: TRBD2 (5 bases). Germline V CDR1 and CDR2: LNHDA, SQIVND (reference sequence). Trimming pared 7 bases from V and 1 base from J, leaving 22 bases between. This CDR3 has 18 amino acids. CDR3 in amino acids: CASTTGEGWGWNTGELFF. The CDR3 DNA reads TGTGCCAGTACTACCGGGGAAGGCTGGGGTTGGAACACCGGGGAGCTGTTTTTT.

The gene calls are TRBV11-2 and TRBJ1-5; D call uncertain. The CDR3 sequence is 14 residues long. The germline V gene has CDR1 SGHAT and CDR2 FQNNGV. Trimming stripped 2 bases from V and 3 bases from J, with 8 bases between. The CDR3 region has the DNA TGTGCCAGCAGCTTAACGGTTTCCAATCAGCCCCAGCATTTT. Its protein is CASSLTVSNQPQHF.